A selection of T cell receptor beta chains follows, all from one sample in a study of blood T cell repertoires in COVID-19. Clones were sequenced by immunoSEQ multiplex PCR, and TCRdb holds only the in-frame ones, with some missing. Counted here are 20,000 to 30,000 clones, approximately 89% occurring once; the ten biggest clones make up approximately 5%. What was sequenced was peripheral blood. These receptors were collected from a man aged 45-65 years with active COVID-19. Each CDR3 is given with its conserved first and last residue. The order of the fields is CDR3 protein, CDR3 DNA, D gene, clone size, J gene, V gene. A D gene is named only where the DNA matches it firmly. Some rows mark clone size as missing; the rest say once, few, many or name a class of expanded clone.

cdr3_aa: CASSFWGRQPQHF
cdr3_nt: TGTGCCAGCAGCTTTTGGGGGCGTCAGCCCCAGCATTTT
d_call: -
clone_size: -
j_call: TRBJ1-5
v_call: TRBV5-6

cdr3_aa: CASSSDRTNEQYF
cdr3_nt: TGTGCCAGCAGTTCCGACAGGACAAACGAGCAGTACTTC
d_call: -
clone_size: -
j_call: TRBJ2-7
v_call: TRBV5-6

cdr3_aa: CASRGLAAFSGANVLTF
cdr3_nt: TGTGCCAGCAGAGGACTAGCGGCGTTCTCTGGGGCCAACGTCCTGACTTTC
d_call: TRBD2
clone_size: -
j_call: TRBJ2-6
v_call: TRBV7-8

cdr3_aa: CASSLGLSADTQYF
cdr3_nt: TGCGCCAGCAGCTTGGGGCTCAGTGCAGATACGCAGTATTTT
d_call: -
clone_size: -
j_call: TRBJ2-3
v_call: TRBV5-1

cdr3_aa: CASSPRDRGSGYTF
cdr3_nt: TGCGCCAGCAGCCCAAGGGACAGGGGGTCTGGCTACACCTTC
d_call: TRBD1
clone_size: medium-sized
j_call: TRBJ1-2
v_call: TRBV4-1

cdr3_aa: CASSQGIQGIGETQYF
cdr3_nt: TGTGCCAGCAGCCAAGGCATACAGGGGATCGGGGAGACCCAGTACTTC
d_call: TRBD1
clone_size: -
j_call: TRBJ2-5
v_call: TRBV3-1/TRBV3-2

cdr3_aa: CSVAVGGGETQYF
cdr3_nt: TGCAGCGTTGCCGTAGGGGGCGGAGAGACCCAGTACTTC
d_call: TRBD1
clone_size: -
j_call: TRBJ2-5
v_call: TRBV29-1

cdr3_aa: CASSQGQGLVSPLHF
cdr3_nt: TGCGCCAGCAGCCAAGGACAGGGATTAGTATCACCCCTCCACTTT
d_call: TRBD1
clone_size: -
j_call: TRBJ1-6
v_call: TRBV4-3

cdr3_aa: CASSIQRGGQETQYF
cdr3_nt: TGTGCCAGCAGCATCCAGCGGGGGGGGCAAGAGACCCAGTACTTC
d_call: TRBD2
clone_size: few
j_call: TRBJ2-5
v_call: TRBV5-4

cdr3_aa: CASSGDRGWDIQYF
cdr3_nt: TGTGCCAGCAGCGGCGACAGGGGCTGGGACATTCAGTACTTC
d_call: TRBD1
clone_size: -
j_call: TRBJ2-4
v_call: TRBV9

cdr3_aa: CASSQDGLAGGLGYEQYF
cdr3_nt: TGTGCCAGCAGCCAAGATGGCCTAGCGGGGGGGTTAGGCTACGAGCAGTACTTC
d_call: TRBD2
clone_size: -
j_call: TRBJ2-7
v_call: TRBV3-1/TRBV3-2

cdr3_aa: CSVEDGGNYGYTF
cdr3_nt: TGCAGCGTTGAAGATGGGGGGAACTATGGCTACACCTTC
d_call: -
clone_size: -
j_call: TRBJ1-2
v_call: TRBV29-1

cdr3_aa: CASSLATTGGFYNSPLHF
cdr3_nt: TGTGCCAGCAGCTTAGCCACGACAGGGGGATTTTATAATTCACCCCTCCACTTT
d_call: TRBD1
clone_size: once
j_call: TRBJ1-6
v_call: TRBV7-2

cdr3_aa: CASSSLDRPTEAFF
cdr3_nt: TGTGCCAGCAGCTCCCTAGACAGACCCACTGAAGCTTTCTTT
d_call: -
clone_size: -
j_call: TRBJ1-1
v_call: TRBV7-3

cdr3_aa: CASKGASYSNQPQHF
cdr3_nt: TGTGCCAGCAAGGGGGCCAGCTATAGCAATCAGCCCCAGCATTTT
d_call: TRBD1
clone_size: -
j_call: TRBJ1-5
v_call: TRBV6-5

cdr3_aa: CASSVTGTVPYEQYF
cdr3_nt: TGTGCCAGTAGTGTGACAGGGACGGTTCCCTACGAGCAGTACTTC
d_call: TRBD1
clone_size: -
j_call: TRBJ2-7
v_call: TRBV19

cdr3_aa: CSVERQQGSGYTF
cdr3_nt: TGCAGCGTTGAACGACAACAGGGTTCTGGCTACACCTTC
d_call: -
clone_size: -
j_call: TRBJ1-2
v_call: TRBV29-1

cdr3_aa: CATSSRDWFYNEQFF
cdr3_nt: TGTGCCACCAGTTCCCGGGACTGGTTCTACAATGAGCAGTTCTTC
d_call: -
clone_size: few
j_call: TRBJ2-1
v_call: TRBV24-1

cdr3_aa: CASSRGLTNYNSPLHF
cdr3_nt: TGTGCCAGCAGTCGGGGACTGACGAACTATAATTCACCCCTCCACTTT
d_call: -
clone_size: -
j_call: TRBJ1-6
v_call: TRBV9

cdr3_aa: CASSTRTPGTQYF
cdr3_nt: TGTGCCAGCAGTACCCGGACTCCGGGGACCCAGTACTTC
d_call: -
clone_size: few
j_call: TRBJ2-5
v_call: TRBV28

cdr3_aa: CASSLAGEKMETQYF
cdr3_nt: TGTGCCAGCAGTTTGGCGGGGGAAAAGATGGAGACCCAGTACTTC
d_call: TRBD2
clone_size: -
j_call: TRBJ2-5
v_call: TRBV28

cdr3_aa: CASTPRRGDTQYF
cdr3_nt: TGTGCCAGCACCCCCCGGAGGGGAGATACGCAGTATTTT
d_call: -
clone_size: -
j_call: TRBJ2-3
v_call: TRBV12-3/TRBV12-4

cdr3_aa: CASSSGTANTEAFF
cdr3_nt: TGTGCCAGTAGTTCCGGGACAGCGAACACTGAAGCTTTCTTT
d_call: TRBD1
clone_size: once
j_call: TRBJ1-1
v_call: TRBV19

cdr3_aa: CASSFRGSYVDTEAFF
cdr3_nt: TGTGCCAGCAGCTTCAGGGGTTCCTATGTGGACACTGAAGCTTTCTTT
d_call: -
clone_size: -
j_call: TRBJ1-1
v_call: TRBV7-2

cdr3_aa: CASSPPGQGENQPQHF
cdr3_nt: TGTGCCAGCTCACCCCCCGGACAGGGGGAAAATCAGCCCCAGCATTTT
d_call: TRBD1
clone_size: -
j_call: TRBJ1-5
v_call: TRBV18

cdr3_aa: CASSSTGSGNTIYF
cdr3_nt: TGTGCCAGCAGCTCGACAGGCTCTGGAAACACCATATATTTT
d_call: -
clone_size: once
j_call: TRBJ1-3
v_call: TRBV7-9